The sequence of this T cell receptor (beta chain) was determined in a study of response to subunit inactivated influenza vaccine. Notes on the study in general: After each seasonal influenza vaccination, few new T cells are recruited, the authors suggested.

TCRdb re-analysed the RT-PCR reads in MiXCR, keeping a single row per CDR3 protein. The repertoire holds roughly 790,000 distinct CDR3 sequences, with 21% as singletons. The CDR3 extends over 15 amino acids. Per the germline V gene, CDR1 is MNHEY and CDR2 is SVGAGI. With 2 bases clipped from V and 4 bases from J, the junction kept 2 bases outside the gene matches. This clonotype was recorded a few times. Its antigen is still unknown. The chain links TRBV6-5 to TRBJ2-1, with 10 bases fitting TRBD1. Here the sequenced sample was PBMCs from blood, taken 5 to 6 days after vaccination. This sequence originates from a man over 45 who received an inactivated influenza vaccine. This chain's CDR3 is CASSYGTGEYNEQFF. CDR3 nucleotide sequence: TGTGCCAGCAGTTACGGGACAGGGGAATACAATGAGCAGTTCTTC.